A selection of T cell receptor beta chains follows, all from one sample in a study of shared clonotypes between healthy human individuals. Sequencing was performed with immunoSEQ multiplex PCR; in TCRdb, only in-frame clones are kept and a portion is missing. In the table there are about 770,000 clones, roughly 72% of which are singletons. What was sequenced was memory CD4+ T cells sorted from blood. The receptor set was obtained from a woman between 25 and 40 years old in good health. The CDR3 runs from the conserved cysteine through the conserved F or W. D genes are given only for firm matches. Clone size is not always given. Where it is, it says once, few, many or a class for expanded clones.

j_gene: TRBJ2-6
v_gene: TRBV13
d_gene: NA
abundance: NA
CDR3aa: CASTRGNSGANVLTF
CDR3nt: TGTGCCAGCACCCGAGGGAACTCTGGGGCCAACGTCCTGACTTTC

j_gene: TRBJ2-7
v_gene: TRBV28
d_gene: NA
abundance: NA
CDR3aa: CASSFSGRTFYEQYF
CDR3nt: TGTGCCAGCAGTTTTAGCGGACGGACTTTCTACGAGCAGTACTTC

j_gene: TRBJ1-3
v_gene: TRBV28
d_gene: NA
abundance: NA
CDR3aa: CASSLLDAGAGNTIYF
CDR3nt: TGTGCCAGCAGTTTATTAGACGCGGGGGCCGGAAACACCATATATTTT

j_gene: TRBJ1-1
v_gene: TRBV15
d_gene: NA
abundance: NA
CDR3aa: CATSRETRNTEAFF
CDR3nt: TGTGCCACCAGCAGAGAAACGAGGAACACTGAAGCTTTCTTT

j_gene: TRBJ2-1
v_gene: TRBV9
d_gene: TRBD2
abundance: NA
CDR3aa: CASSVAPGTSGSSSYNEQFF
CDR3nt: TGTGCCAGCAGCGTAGCCCCAGGGACTAGCGGGAGTAGTTCCTACAATGAGCAGTTCTTC

j_gene: TRBJ2-3
v_gene: TRBV6-6
d_gene: NA
abundance: NA
CDR3aa: CASSYRGLGPDTQYF
CDR3nt: TGTGCCAGCAGTTATCGAGGGCTGGGCCCAGATACGCAGTATTTT

j_gene: TRBJ2-7
v_gene: TRBV27
d_gene: NA
abundance: NA
CDR3aa: CASSLTYAGEEYF
CDR3nt: TGTGCCAGCAGTTTAACCTATGCCGGTGAGGAGTACTTC

j_gene: TRBJ1-2
v_gene: TRBV29-1
d_gene: NA
abundance: many
CDR3aa: CSVVAQGLGYGYTF
CDR3nt: TGCAGCGTGGTTGCTCAGGGTTTGGGCTATGGCTACACCTTC

j_gene: TRBJ2-7
v_gene: TRBV27
d_gene: TRBD2
abundance: NA
CDR3aa: CASSYRTSGRSYEQYF
CDR3nt: TGTGCCAGCAGTTACCGCACTAGCGGGCGTTCCTACGAGCAGTACTTC

j_gene: TRBJ2-7
v_gene: TRBV7-2
d_gene: TRBD2
abundance: NA
CDR3aa: CASSFQRDSLGGEQYF
CDR3nt: TGTGCCAGCAGCTTCCAGCGGGACTCCCTAGGCGGCGAGCAGTACTTC

j_gene: TRBJ2-1
v_gene: TRBV10-2
d_gene: TRBD2
abundance: NA
CDR3aa: CASTWTRGRNEQFF
CDR3nt: TGCGCCAGCACTTGGACTAGAGGGCGGAATGAGCAGTTCTTC

j_gene: TRBJ2-3
v_gene: TRBV30
d_gene: TRBD1
abundance: NA
CDR3aa: CAWARDSGFTDTQYF
CDR3nt: TGTGCCTGGGCCCGGGACAGTGGCTTCACAGATACGCAGTATTTT

j_gene: TRBJ2-5
v_gene: TRBV5-1
d_gene: NA
abundance: NA
CDR3aa: CASSSGYQGRETQYF
CDR3nt: TGCGCCAGCAGCTCTGGATACCAGGGGAGGGAGACCCAGTACTTC

j_gene: TRBJ1-5
v_gene: TRBV5-8
d_gene: NA
abundance: NA
CDR3aa: CASSLGQGTNQPQHF
CDR3nt: TGTGCCAGCAGCTTGGGGCAGGGGACCAATCAGCCCCAGCATTTT

j_gene: TRBJ2-1
v_gene: TRBV13
d_gene: NA
abundance: many
CDR3aa: CASSQLTRPQFF
CDR3nt: TGTGCCAGCAGCCAACTAACTAGGCCACAGTTCTTC

j_gene: TRBJ2-1
v_gene: TRBV27
d_gene: NA
abundance: NA
CDR3aa: CASGGVGSSFEQFF
CDR3nt: TGTGCCAGCGGAGGGGTAGGTTCGAGTTTTGAGCAGTTCTTC

j_gene: TRBJ2-1
v_gene: TRBV27
d_gene: TRBD2
abundance: few
CDR3aa: CASRTSGYNEQFF
CDR3nt: TGTGCCAGCCGGACTAGCGGATACAATGAGCAGTTCTTC

j_gene: TRBJ1-2
v_gene: TRBV28
d_gene: NA
abundance: many
CDR3aa: CASSQIWYGYTF
CDR3nt: TGTGCCAGCAGTCAGATCTGGTATGGCTACACCTTC

j_gene: TRBJ1-2
v_gene: TRBV7-9
d_gene: TRBD1
abundance: few
CDR3aa: CASSPSSGGAYGYTF
CDR3nt: TGTGCCAGCAGCCCGTCCTCAGGGGGGGCTTATGGCTACACCTTC

j_gene: TRBJ2-3
v_gene: TRBV10-1
d_gene: NA
abundance: NA
CDR3aa: CASSENADTQYF
CDR3nt: TGCGCCAGCAGTGAGAATGCAGATACGCAGTATTTT

j_gene: TRBJ2-2
v_gene: TRBV11-2
d_gene: NA
abundance: NA
CDR3aa: CASSFNPTGELFF
CDR3nt: TGTGCCAGCAGCTTCAACCCGACCGGGGAGCTGTTTTTT

j_gene: TRBJ2-3
v_gene: TRBV6-5
d_gene: NA
abundance: NA
CDR3aa: CASSYSGTSTDTQYF
CDR3nt: TGTGCCAGCAGTTACTCGGGGACCAGCACAGATACGCAGTATTTT

j_gene: TRBJ2-7
v_gene: TRBV11-2
d_gene: NA
abundance: NA
CDR3aa: CASALTPHEQYF
CDR3nt: TGTGCCAGCGCCCTGACACCCCACGAGCAGTACTTC

j_gene: TRBJ1-1
v_gene: TRBV7-8
d_gene: NA
abundance: NA
CDR3aa: CASSLVSRTPNTEAFF
CDR3nt: TGTGCCAGCAGCTTAGTCTCGAGGACACCGAACACTGAAGCTTTCTTT

j_gene: TRBJ2-7
v_gene: TRBV5-1
d_gene: NA
abundance: NA
CDR3aa: CASSLGTTVSYEQYF
CDR3nt: TGCGCCAGCAGCTTGGGGACGACGGTCTCCTACGAGCAGTACTTC

j_gene: TRBJ1-5
v_gene: TRBV5-1
d_gene: NA
abundance: NA
CDR3aa: CASSLRPGVNQPQHF
CDR3nt: TGCGCCAGCAGCTTGCGGCCCGGGGTGAATCAGCCCCAGCATTTT

j_gene: TRBJ2-7
v_gene: TRBV4-1
d_gene: NA
abundance: NA
CDR3aa: CASTKVGGTYEQYF
CDR3nt: TGCGCCAGCACTAAAGTAGGGGGTACCTACGAGCAGTACTTC

j_gene: TRBJ1-1
v_gene: TRBV5-1
d_gene: NA
abundance: NA
CDR3aa: CASSLRGQTTEAFF
CDR3nt: TGCGCCAGCAGCTTAAGGGGTCAGACCACTGAAGCTTTCTTT

j_gene: TRBJ2-1
v_gene: TRBV30
d_gene: NA
abundance: NA
CDR3aa: CAWSGGFGYNEQFF
CDR3nt: TGTGCCTGGAGCGGCGGATTCGGCTACAATGAGCAGTTCTTC

j_gene: TRBJ2-3
v_gene: TRBV27
d_gene: TRBD2
abundance: NA
CDR3aa: CASSPRLAGSSYTQYF
CDR3nt: TGTGCCAGCAGTCCCCGACTAGCGGGGAGTTCTTATACGCAGTATTTT

j_gene: TRBJ2-1
v_gene: TRBV28
d_gene: NA
abundance: NA
CDR3aa: CASSPVAYNEQFF
CDR3nt: TGTGCCAGCAGCCCTGTCGCCTACAATGAGCAGTTCTTC

j_gene: TRBJ1-2
v_gene: TRBV28
d_gene: NA
abundance: NA
CDR3aa: CASSSPVSGYGYTF
CDR3nt: TGTGCCAGCAGTTCCCCTGTGTCGGGATATGGCTACACCTTC

j_gene: TRBJ1-4
v_gene: TRBV19
d_gene: NA
abundance: NA
CDR3aa: CASSTQAGTNEKLFF
CDR3nt: TGTGCCAGTAGTACCCAGGCGGGAACTAATGAAAAACTGTTTTTT

j_gene: TRBJ2-3
v_gene: TRBV28
d_gene: NA
abundance: NA
CDR3aa: CASSSNTDTQYF
CDR3nt: TGTGCCAGCAGTTCCAACACAGATACGCAGTATTTT

j_gene: TRBJ1-3
v_gene: TRBV28
d_gene: NA
abundance: NA
CDR3aa: CASSWTGNTIYF
CDR3nt: TGTGCCAGCAGCTGGACTGGAAACACCATATATTTT

j_gene: TRBJ2-1
v_gene: TRBV10-2
d_gene: NA
abundance: few
CDR3aa: CASSDLARSSYNEQFF
CDR3nt: TGCGCCAGCAGTGATCTAGCCCGGAGCTCCTACAATGAGCAGTTCTTC

j_gene: TRBJ1-5
v_gene: TRBV7-2
d_gene: NA
abundance: NA
CDR3aa: CASSGQRDQPQHF
CDR3nt: TGTGCCAGCAGCGGACAAAGGGATCAGCCCCAGCATTTT

j_gene: TRBJ2-7
v_gene: TRBV2
d_gene: NA
abundance: NA
CDR3aa: CASSEEQRSYEQYF
CDR3nt: TGTGCCAGCAGTGAAGAGCAGAGATCCTACGAGCAGTACTTC

j_gene: TRBJ1-4
v_gene: TRBV7-9
d_gene: NA
abundance: few
CDR3aa: CAVPSGLTEKLFF
CDR3nt: TGTGCCGTGCCCAGTGGGCTTACTGAAAAACTGTTTTTT

j_gene: TRBJ1-2
v_gene: TRBV19
d_gene: NA
abundance: NA
CDR3aa: CASSIGRDTHGYTF
CDR3nt: TGTGCCAGTAGTATAGGCCGGGACACTCACGGCTACACCTTC

j_gene: TRBJ2-7
v_gene: TRBV7-3
d_gene: NA
abundance: few
CDR3aa: CASSLGTLPWGEQYF
CDR3nt: TGTGCCAGCAGCTTAGGGACACTCCCTTGGGGCGAGCAGTACTTC

j_gene: TRBJ2-3
v_gene: TRBV7-9
d_gene: TRBD1
abundance: NA
CDR3aa: CASSLAGQGSTDTQYF
CDR3nt: TGTGCCAGCAGCTTAGCGGGACAGGGGAGCACAGATACGCAGTATTTT

j_gene: TRBJ1-4
v_gene: TRBV7-2
d_gene: NA
abundance: NA
CDR3aa: CASSLFGLLGEKLFF
CDR3nt: TGTGCCAGCAGCTTATTTGGGCTCTTGGGTGAAAAACTGTTTTTT

j_gene: TRBJ2-5
v_gene: TRBV6-4
d_gene: TRBD2
abundance: NA
CDR3aa: CASRPGTSDRKGETQYF
CDR3nt: TGTGCCAGCAGGCCCGGGACTAGCGATCGAAAGGGAGAGACCCAGTACTTC

j_gene: TRBJ2-3
v_gene: TRBV6-4
d_gene: NA
abundance: NA
CDR3aa: CASSGQGGTDTQYF
CDR3nt: TGTGCCAGCAGTGGACAGGGAGGTACAGATACGCAGTATTTT

j_gene: TRBJ2-7
v_gene: TRBV19
d_gene: TRBD2
abundance: NA
CDR3aa: CASSSGTLGLAGWLDF
CDR3nt: TGTGCCAGTAGTTCGGGGACATTGGGACTAGCGGGATGGTTGGACTTC

j_gene: TRBJ2-1
v_gene: TRBV28
d_gene: TRBD2
abundance: NA
CDR3aa: CASSFMLAGEYNEQFF
CDR3nt: TGTGCCAGCAGTTTCATGTTAGCGGGAGAATACAATGAGCAGTTCTTC

j_gene: TRBJ2-7
v_gene: TRBV27
d_gene: TRBD2
abundance: few
CDR3aa: CASRDSGSFYEQYF
CDR3nt: TGTGCCAGCAGGGATAGCGGGAGCTTCTACGAGCAGTACTTC

j_gene: TRBJ2-7
v_gene: TRBV19
d_gene: NA
abundance: NA
CDR3aa: CASSTGDSRSIEQYF
CDR3nt: TGTGCCAGTAGTACGGGGGACAGTCGAAGCATCGAGCAGTACTTC

j_gene: TRBJ2-1
v_gene: TRBV5-1
d_gene: TRBD2
abundance: few
CDR3aa: CASSFGGRADEQFF
CDR3nt: TGCGCCAGCAGCTTCGGCGGGAGGGCCGATGAGCAGTTCTTC

j_gene: TRBJ2-5
v_gene: TRBV6-6
d_gene: NA
abundance: NA
CDR3aa: CASSQGGSEETQYF
CDR3nt: TGTGCCAGCAGTCAGGGGGGTTCGGAAGAGACCCAGTACTTC

j_gene: TRBJ1-2
v_gene: TRBV28
d_gene: TRBD1
abundance: NA
CDR3aa: CASSAGTGVPYGYTF
CDR3nt: TGTGCCAGCAGCGCCGGGACAGGGGTTCCTTATGGCTACACCTTC

j_gene: TRBJ1-2
v_gene: TRBV28
d_gene: NA
abundance: NA
CDR3aa: CASSPESYNYGYTF
CDR3nt: TGTGCCAGCAGTCCGGAATCTTATAACTATGGCTACACCTTC